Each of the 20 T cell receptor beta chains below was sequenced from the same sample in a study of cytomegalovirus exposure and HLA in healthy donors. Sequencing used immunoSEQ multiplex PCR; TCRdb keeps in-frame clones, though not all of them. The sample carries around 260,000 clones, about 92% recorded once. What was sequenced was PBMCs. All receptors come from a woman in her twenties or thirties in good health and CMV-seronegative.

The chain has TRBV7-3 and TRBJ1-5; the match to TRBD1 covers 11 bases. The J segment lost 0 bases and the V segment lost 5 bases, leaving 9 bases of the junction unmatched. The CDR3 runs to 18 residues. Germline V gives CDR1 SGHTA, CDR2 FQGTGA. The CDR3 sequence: CASSDRDRGEDSNQPQHF. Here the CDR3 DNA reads TGTGCCAGCAGCGACCGGGACAGGGGGGAAGATAGCAATCAGCCCCAGCATTTT. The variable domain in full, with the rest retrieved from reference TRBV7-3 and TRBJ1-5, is GAGVSQTPSNKVTEKGKYVELRCDPISGHTALYWYRQSLGQGPEFLIYFQGTGAADDSGLPNDRFFAVRPEGSVSTLKIQRTERGDSAVYLCASSDRDRGEDSNQPQHFGDGTRLSIL.

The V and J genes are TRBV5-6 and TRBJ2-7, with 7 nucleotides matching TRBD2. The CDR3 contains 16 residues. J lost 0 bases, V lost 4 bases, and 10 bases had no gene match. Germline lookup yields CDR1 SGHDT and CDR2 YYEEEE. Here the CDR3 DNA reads TGTGCCAGCAGCCCCGGAGATATAGCGGGCTCCTACGAGCAGTACTTC. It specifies CASSPGDIAGSYEQYF.

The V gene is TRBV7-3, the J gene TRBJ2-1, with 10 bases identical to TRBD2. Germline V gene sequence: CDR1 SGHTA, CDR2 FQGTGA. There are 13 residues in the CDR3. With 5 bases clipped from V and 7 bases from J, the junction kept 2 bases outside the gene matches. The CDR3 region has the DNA TGTGCCAGCAGCCTAGCGGGAGCAAATGAGCAGTTCTTC. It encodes CASSLAGANEQFF. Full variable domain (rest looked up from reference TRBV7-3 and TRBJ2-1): GAGVSQTPSNKVTEKGKYVELRCDPISGHTALYWYRQSLGQGPEFLIYFQGTGAADDSGLPNDRFFAVRPEGSVSTLKIQRTERGDSAVYLCASSLAGANEQFFGPGTRLTVL.

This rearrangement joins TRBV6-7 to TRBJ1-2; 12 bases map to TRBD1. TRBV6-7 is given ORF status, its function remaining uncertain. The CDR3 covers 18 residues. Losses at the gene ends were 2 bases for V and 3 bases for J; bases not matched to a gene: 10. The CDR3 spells CASSYPGDRGLYDYGYTF. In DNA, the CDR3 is TGTGCCAGCAGTTACCCGGGGGACAGGGGGCTCTACGACTATGGCTACACCTTC.

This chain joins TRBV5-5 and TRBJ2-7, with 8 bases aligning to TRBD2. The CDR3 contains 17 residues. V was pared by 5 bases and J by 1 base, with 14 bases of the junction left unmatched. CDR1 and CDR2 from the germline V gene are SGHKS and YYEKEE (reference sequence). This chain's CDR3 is CASRTPGRGAVSYEQYF. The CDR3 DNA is TGTGCCAGCAGGACCCCTGGGCGGGGGGCCGTATCCTACGAGCAGTACTTC.

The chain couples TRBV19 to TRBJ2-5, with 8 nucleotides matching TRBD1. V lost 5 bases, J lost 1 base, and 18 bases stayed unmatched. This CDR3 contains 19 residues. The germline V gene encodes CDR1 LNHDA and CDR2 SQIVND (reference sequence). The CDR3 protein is CASSLTGQGARRPQETQYF. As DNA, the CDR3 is TGTGCCAGTAGTCTAACCGGGCAGGGGGCCCGAAGGCCCCAAGAGACCCAGTACTTC.

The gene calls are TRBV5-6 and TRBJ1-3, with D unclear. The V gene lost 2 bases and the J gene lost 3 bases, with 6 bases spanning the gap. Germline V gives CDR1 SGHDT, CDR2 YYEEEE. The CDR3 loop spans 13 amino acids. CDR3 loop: CASSFLGGNTIYF. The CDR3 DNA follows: TGTGCCAGCAGCTTCCTTGGTGGAAACACCATATATTTT.

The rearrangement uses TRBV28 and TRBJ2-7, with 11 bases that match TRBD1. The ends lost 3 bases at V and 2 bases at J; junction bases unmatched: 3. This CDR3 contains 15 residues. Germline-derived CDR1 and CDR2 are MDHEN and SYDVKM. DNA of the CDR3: TGTGCCAGCAGTTTTAGGGGACAGGGGGCCTACGAGCAGTACTTC. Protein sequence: CASSFRGQGAYEQYF.

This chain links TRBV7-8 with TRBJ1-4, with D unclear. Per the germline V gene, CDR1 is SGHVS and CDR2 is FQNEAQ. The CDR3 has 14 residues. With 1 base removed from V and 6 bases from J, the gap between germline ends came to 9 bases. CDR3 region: CASSLVDRDEKLFF. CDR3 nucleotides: TGTGCCAGCAGCTTAGTCGATCGCGATGAAAAACTGTTTTTT. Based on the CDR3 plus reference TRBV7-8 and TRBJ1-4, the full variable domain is GAGVSQSPRYKVAKRGQDVALRCDPISGHVSLFWYQQALGQGPEFLTYFQNEAQLDKSGLPSDRFFAERPEGSVSTLKIQRTQQEDSAVYLCASSLVDRDEKLFFGSGTQLSVL.

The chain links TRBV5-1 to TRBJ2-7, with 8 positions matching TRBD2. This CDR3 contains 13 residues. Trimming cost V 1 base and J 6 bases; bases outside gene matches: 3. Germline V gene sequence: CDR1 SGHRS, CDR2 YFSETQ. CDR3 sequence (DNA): TGCGCCAGCAGCTTGATTCGGGGGGGCGAGCAGTACTTC. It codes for CASSLIRGGEQYF. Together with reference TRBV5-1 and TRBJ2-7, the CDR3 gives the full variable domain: KAGVTQTPRYLIKTRGQQVTLSCSPISGHRSVSWYQQTPGQGLQFLFEYFSETQRNKGNFPGRFSGRQFSNSRSEMNVSTLELGDSALYLCASSLIRGGEQYFGPGTRLTVT.

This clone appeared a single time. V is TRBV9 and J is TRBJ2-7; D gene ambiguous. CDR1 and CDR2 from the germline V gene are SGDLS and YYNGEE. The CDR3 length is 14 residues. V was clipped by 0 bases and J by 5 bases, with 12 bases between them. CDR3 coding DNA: TGTGCCAGCAGCGTAGGTGGTCGGCCCCACGAGCAGTACTTC. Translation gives CASSVGGRPHEQYF.

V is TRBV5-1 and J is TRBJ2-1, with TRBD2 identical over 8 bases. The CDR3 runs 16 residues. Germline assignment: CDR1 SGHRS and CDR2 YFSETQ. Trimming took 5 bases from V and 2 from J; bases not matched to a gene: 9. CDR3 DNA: TGCGCCAGCAGTTTCGGACTAGCTCTAACCTACAATGAGCAGTTCTTC. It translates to CASSFGLALTYNEQFF. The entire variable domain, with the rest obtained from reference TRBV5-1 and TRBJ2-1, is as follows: KAGVTQTPRYLIKTRGQQVTLSCSPISGHRSVSWYQQTPGQGLQFLFEYFSETQRNKGNFPGRFSGRQFSNSRSEMNVSTLELGDSALYLCASSFGLALTYNEQFFGPGTRLTVL.

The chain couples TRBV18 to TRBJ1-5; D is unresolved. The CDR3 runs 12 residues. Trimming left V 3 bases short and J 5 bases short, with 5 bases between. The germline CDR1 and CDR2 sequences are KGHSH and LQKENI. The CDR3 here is CASSPSDQPQHF. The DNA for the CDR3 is TGTGCCAGCTCACCCAGCGATCAGCCCCAGCATTTT.

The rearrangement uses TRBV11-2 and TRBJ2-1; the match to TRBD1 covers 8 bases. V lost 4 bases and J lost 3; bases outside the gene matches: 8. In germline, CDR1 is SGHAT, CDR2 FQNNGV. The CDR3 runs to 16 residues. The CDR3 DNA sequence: TGTGCCAGCAGCTCGAGGACAGGGAATTTCTACAATGAGCAGTTCTTC. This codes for CASSSRTGNFYNEQFF.

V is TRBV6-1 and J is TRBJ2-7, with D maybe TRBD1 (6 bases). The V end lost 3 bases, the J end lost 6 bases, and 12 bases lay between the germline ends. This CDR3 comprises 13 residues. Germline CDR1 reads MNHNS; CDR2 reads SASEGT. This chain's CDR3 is CASSDYRDLEQYF. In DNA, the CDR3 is TGTGCCAGCAGTGATTACAGGGATCTCGAGCAGTACTTC.

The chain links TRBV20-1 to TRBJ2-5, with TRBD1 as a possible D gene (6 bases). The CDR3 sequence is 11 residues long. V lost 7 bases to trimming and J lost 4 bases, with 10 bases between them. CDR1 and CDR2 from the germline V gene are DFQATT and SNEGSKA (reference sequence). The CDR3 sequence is CSGEQGETQYF. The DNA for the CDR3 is TGCAGTGGAGAACAGGGAGAGACCCAGTACTTC.

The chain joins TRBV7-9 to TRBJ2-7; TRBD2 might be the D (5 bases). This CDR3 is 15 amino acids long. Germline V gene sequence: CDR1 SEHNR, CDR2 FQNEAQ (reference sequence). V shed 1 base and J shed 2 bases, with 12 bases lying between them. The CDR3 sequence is CASSLVSGLTYEQYF. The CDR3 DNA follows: TGTGCCAGCAGCTTAGTGTCCGGACTTACCTACGAGCAGTACTTC.

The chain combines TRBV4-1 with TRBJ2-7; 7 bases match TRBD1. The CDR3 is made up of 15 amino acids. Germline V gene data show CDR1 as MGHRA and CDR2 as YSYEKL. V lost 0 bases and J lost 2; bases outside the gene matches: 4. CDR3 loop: CASSQERQGTYEQYF. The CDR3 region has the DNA TGCGCCAGCAGCCAAGAGAGACAGGGTACCTACGAGCAGTACTTC.

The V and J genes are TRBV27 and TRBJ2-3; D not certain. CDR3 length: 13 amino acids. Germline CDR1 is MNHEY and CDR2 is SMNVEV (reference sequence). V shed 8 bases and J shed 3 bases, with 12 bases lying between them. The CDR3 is CASQFPETDTQYF. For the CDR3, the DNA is TGTGCCAGCCAATTTCCGGAGACAGATACGCAGTATTTT.

CDR3 loop: CASQRTGVTNEKLFF. In DNA form, the CDR3 reads TGTGCCAGTCAACGGACAGGGGTAACTAATGAAAAACTGTTTTTT. The chain recombines TRBV28 with TRBJ1-4, with 9 bases fitting TRBD1. The CDR3 loop spans 15 amino acids. Germline V gene lookup returns CDR1 MDHEN and CDR2 SYDVKM. Trimming took 9 bases from V and 1 from J; bases not matched to a gene: 6.